This TCR beta chain was sequenced in a study of shared clonotypes between healthy human individuals. Findings and caveats of the study: Generation of non-shared clonotypes was less probable than generation of clonotypes shared by all four donors.

Positive CCR7 selection of CD45RO-negative cells yielded the naive CD8 cells, and terminally differentiated effector memory CD45RA+ cells were excluded. For this clone: Its antigen is not identified.

V was shortened by 2 bases and J by 6 bases, with 7 bases between the two germline ends. This CDR3 has 12 amino acids. In germline, CDR1 is WSHSY, CDR2 SAAADI. The authors distributed each subset's genomic DNA evenly over several immunoSEQ plates. The table came from immunoSEQ multiplex PCR; TCRdb's copy has only in-frame clones and leaves some out. The table includes hundreds of thousands of clones, 90% to 95% detected once. Material for sequencing was naive CD8+ T cells sorted from blood. The rearrangement uses TRBV10-2 and TRBJ1-1; no definite D call. The sequence was collected from a man between 25 and 39 years old in good health. The CDR3 DNA is TGCGCCAGCAGTGAGGCACGCGCTGAAGCTTTCTTT. The encoded protein is CASSEARAEAFF.